A selection of T cell receptor beta chains follows, all from one sample in a study of cytomegalovirus exposure and HLA in healthy donors. Data came from immunoSEQ multiplex PCR; TCRdb stores just in-frame clones and leaves some out. There are roughly 150,000 clones in the sample; 70% to 85% occur only once, and 5.5% to 8.5% lies in the top ten. Sequenced sample: PBMCs. These TCRs come from a woman aged 45-65 years in good health and CMV-seropositive. The CDR3 runs from the conserved cysteine through the conserved F or W. The D gene is left open where the match is weak. A clone size is listed for some rows: how often the clone was seen (once, few, many), or a class if it is expanded.

d_call	clone_size	v_call	j_call	cdr3_aa	cdr3_nt
TRBD1	.	TRBV27	TRBJ1-2	CASSLSGPTGGGYGYTF	TGTGCCAGCAGTTTATCAGGGCCGACAGGGGGTGGCTATGGCTACACCTTC
TRBD1	.	TRBV7-9	TRBJ1-5	CASSLTGEVGPQHF	TGTGCCAGCAGTTTGACAGGGGAGGTAGGGCCCCAGCATTTT
.	.	TRBV19	TRBJ1-1	CASSPWGESTEAFF	TGTGCCAGTAGTCCCTGGGGGGAGAGCACTGAAGCTTTCTTT
.	.	TRBV7-9	TRBJ2-2	CASSSQTARRTGELFF	TGTGCCAGCAGCTCCCAGACAGCCCGAAGGACCGGGGAGCTGTTTTTT
TRBD1	.	TRBV30	TRBJ1-1	CAWAGQGATEAFF	TGTGCCTGGGCTGGACAGGGGGCTACTGAAGCTTTCTTT
.	.	TRBV5-4	TRBJ2-3	CASSLKSAGDTQYF	TGTGCCAGCAGCCTCAAATCGGCAGGAGATACGCAGTATTTT
.	once	TRBV10-1	TRBJ2-7	CASSDGPWDEQYF	TGCGCCAGCAGCGATGGGCCTTGGGACGAGCAGTACTTC
TRBD2	few	TRBV2	TRBJ2-1	CASNLKRGHSYNEQFF	TGTGCCAGCAACCTTAAGCGGGGGCACTCCTACAATGAGCAGTTCTTC
.	once	TRBV5-1	TRBJ2-3	CASSPGAPTDTQYF	TGCGCCAGCAGCCCAGGGGCCCCCACAGATACGCAGTATTTT
TRBD1	.	TRBV6-5	TRBJ2-4	CASSPGTVKNIQYF	TGTGCCAGCAGTCCCGGGACAGTCAAAAACATTCAGTACTTC
.	.	TRBV5-4	TRBJ2-7	CASSLGLPSEQYF	TGTGCCAGCAGCTTGGGCTTACCCAGCGAGCAGTACTTC
TRBD1	.	TRBV2	TRBJ2-7	CASSVDRGREYF	TGTGCCAGCAGTGTTGACAGGGGGAGGGAGTACTTC
.	.	TRBV6-6	TRBJ1-4	CASSRPAGWHEKLFF	TGTGCCAGCAGTCGTCCGGCGGGGTGGCATGAAAAACTGTTTTTT
.	.	TRBV6-1	TRBJ1-6	CASKVTSGDNSPLHF	TGTGCCAGCAAAGTGACGTCAGGGGATAATTCACCCCTCCACTTT
TRBD2	.	TRBV29-1	TRBJ2-1	CSVEAGTNNEQFF	TGCAGCGTTGAAGCGGGGACTAACAATGAGCAGTTCTTC
.	.	TRBV5-1	TRBJ2-2	CASSRADPTGELFF	TGCGCCAGCAGCCGAGCGGACCCCACCGGGGAGCTGTTTTTT
.	.	TRBV15	TRBJ2-2	CATSTGRQPNTGELFF	TGTGCCACCAGCACCGGCAGACAGCCGAACACCGGGGAGCTGTTTTTT
.	.	TRBV27	TRBJ1-4	CASRVRGGNEKLFF	TGTGCCAGCAGGGTAAGGGGCGGTAATGAAAAACTGTTTTTT
TRBD1	.	TRBV6-1	TRBJ1-2	CASSRDSRNYGYTF	TGTGCCAGCTCCCGGGACAGCCGAAACTATGGCTACACCTTC
.	.	TRBV5-1	TRBJ2-1	CASSRRITGPRSYNEQFF	TGCGCCAGCAGCCGCCGGATTACAGGGCCCCGCTCCTACAATGAGCAGTTCTTC
.	.	TRBV10-3	TRBJ1-2	CAISDGGALGYTF	TGTGCCATCAGTGATGGCGGGGCACTGGGCTACACCTTC
TRBD2	.	TRBV5-1	TRBJ2-1	CASSPGASGGTEQFF	TGCGCCAGCAGCCCGGGGGCTAGCGGGGGGACTGAGCAGTTCTTC
.	.	TRBV30	TRBJ1-1	CAWSLDTEAFF	TGTGCCTGGAGTCTTGACACTGAAGCTTTCTTT
TRBD1	.	TRBV27	TRBJ2-7	CASSVAWDSLYEQYF	TGTGCCAGCAGTGTAGCTTGGGACAGCCTTTACGAGCAGTACTTC
TRBD1	.	TRBV7-8	TRBJ2-1	CASSPDRGPYNEQFF	TGTGCCAGCAGCCCAGACAGGGGGCCCTACAATGAGCAGTTCTTC
TRBD1	.	TRBV6-5	TRBJ2-7	CASSYSGQGVYEQYF	TGTGCCAGCAGTTACTCTGGGCAGGGGGTCTACGAGCAGTACTTC
.	.	TRBV15	TRBJ1-4	CATSRVNGELFF	TGTGCCACCAGCAGAGTTAACGGGGAACTGTTTTTT
TRBD2	.	TRBV19	TRBJ2-7	CASSIRLAGVYEQYF	TGTGCCAGTAGTATAAGGCTAGCGGGGGTCTACGAGCAGTACTTC
TRBD1	.	TRBV6-1	TRBJ1-2	CASSEWTGGNYGYTF	TGTGCCAGCAGTGAATGGACAGGGGGCAACTATGGCTACACCTTC
TRBD1	once	TRBV4-1	TRBJ2-7	CASSQGGQGVRYEQYF	TGCGCCAGCAGCCAAGGGGGACAGGGGGTGAGATACGAGCAGTACTTC
.	.	TRBV5-4	TRBJ2-2	CASSLVGGELFF	TGTGCCAGCAGCTTGGTCGGCGGGGAGCTGTTTTTT
TRBD1	once	TRBV10-3	TRBJ1-6	CATSGQGDSNSPLHF	TGTGCCACCTCCGGACAAGGGGACAGTAATTCACCCCTCCACTTT
.	.	TRBV20-1	TRBJ2-3	CSATIGDTQYF	TGCAGTGCAACTATCGGGGATACGCAGTATTTT
.	few	TRBV2	TRBJ1-2	CASSGTANYGYTF	TGTGCCAGCAGTGGTACAGCTAACTATGGCTACACCTTC
.	.	TRBV27	TRBJ1-3	CASSLSSGNTIYF	TGTGCCAGCAGTTTGAGCTCTGGAAACACCATATATTTT
TRBD2	.	TRBV6-5	TRBJ2-1	CASSGNRGDEQFF	TGTGCCAGCAGTGGGAATCGGGGGGATGAGCAGTTCTTC
TRBD2	.	TRBV7-2	TRBJ2-7	CASSPRRAGGSYEQYF	TGTGCCAGCAGCCCCAGGCGAGCGGGGGGCTCCTACGAGCAGTACTTC